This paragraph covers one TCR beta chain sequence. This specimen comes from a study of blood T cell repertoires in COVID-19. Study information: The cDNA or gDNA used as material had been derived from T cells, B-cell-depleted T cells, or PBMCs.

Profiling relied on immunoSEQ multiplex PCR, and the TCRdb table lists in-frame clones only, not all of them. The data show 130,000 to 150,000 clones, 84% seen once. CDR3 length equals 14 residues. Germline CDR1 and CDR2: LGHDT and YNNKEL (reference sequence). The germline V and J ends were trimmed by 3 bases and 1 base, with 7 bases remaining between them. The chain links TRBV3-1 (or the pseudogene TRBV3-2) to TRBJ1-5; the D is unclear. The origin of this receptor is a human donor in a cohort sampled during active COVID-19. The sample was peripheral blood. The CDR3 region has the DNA TGTGCCAGCAGCCATTCGGGGAGCAATCAGCCCCAGCATTTT. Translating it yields CASSHSGSNQPQHF.